This record looks at one T cell receptor beta chain sequence and its context. The germline V gene has CDR1 SGHDN and CDR2 FVKESK. The CDR3 is 15 amino acids. V gave up 1 base and J gave up 7 bases; unmatched junction bases: 4. Seattle patients were enrolled during active infection and followed longitudinally. The sample comes from a study of blood T cell repertoires in COVID-19. Study as a whole: Collection of acute and convalescent COVID-19 samples took place in the United States, Italy and Spain. From T cells, B-cell-depleted T cells, or PBMCs came the material, which was cDNA or gDNA.

Study processing details: The authors estimated nucleated cell counts from reference gene primer amplification. Sequenced by immunoSEQ multiplex PCR; TCRdb stores in-frame clones only, minus some. The V and J calls and clone size were taken over from that table, and D and trimming were inferred from the DNA. The table lists 150,000 to 160,000 clones, approximately 80% of them singletons. The receptor's source is an older woman with COVID-19, enrolled during active disease. The V and J genes are TRBV14 and TRBJ1-2, with TRBD1 matching 12 bases. Sequenced material: peripheral blood. CDR3 nucleotides: TGTGCCAGCAGCCAAGGGGGACAGGGGGCGTTTGGCTACACCTTC. Residues: CASSQGGQGAFGYTF.